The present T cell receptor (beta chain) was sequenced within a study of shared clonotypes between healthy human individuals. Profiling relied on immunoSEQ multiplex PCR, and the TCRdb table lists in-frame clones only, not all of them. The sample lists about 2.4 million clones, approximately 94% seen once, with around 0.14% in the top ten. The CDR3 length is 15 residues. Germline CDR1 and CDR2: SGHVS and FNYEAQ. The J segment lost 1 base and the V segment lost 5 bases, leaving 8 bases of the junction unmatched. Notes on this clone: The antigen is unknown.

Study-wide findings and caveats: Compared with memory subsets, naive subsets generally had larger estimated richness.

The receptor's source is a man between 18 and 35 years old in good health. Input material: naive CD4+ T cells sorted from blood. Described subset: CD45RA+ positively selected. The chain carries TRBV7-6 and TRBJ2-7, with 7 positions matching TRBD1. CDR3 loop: CASSAGTAISYEQYF. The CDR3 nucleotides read TGTGCCAGCAGCGCCGGGACAGCTATTTCCTACGAGCAGTACTTC.